These 11 T cell receptor beta chains were all obtained from the same sample, sequenced in a study of OX40 agonist ivuxolimab in advanced cancers. Clones were sequenced by immunoSEQ multiplex PCR, and TCRdb holds only the in-frame ones, with some missing. The repertoire holds tens of thousands of clones, with roughly 79% as singletons. The sequences come from CD4+ or CD8+ T cells sorted from blood, collected in a trial of the OX40 agonist ivuxolimab. The receptors were sampled from an adult with an advanced solid tumor such as melanoma, head and neck, liver or kidney cancer.

This chain uses TRBV4-2 with TRBJ2-5; the D gene is possibly TRBD2 (5 bases). Germline V gene lookup returns CDR1 LGHNA and CDR2 YNFKEQ. This CDR3 contains 13 residues. Trimming left V 1 base short and J 5 bases short, with 8 bases between. The CDR3, as DNA: TGTGCCAGCAGCCAAGGGGCGGGCGAGACCCAGTACTTC. Translated: CASSQGAGETQYF.

J is TRBJ2-7 and V is TRBV6-5; D might be TRBD1 (5 bases). The CDR3 length is 15 residues. CDR1 is MNHEY, CDR2 SVGAGI, per germline. Between the trimmed V and J ends, which lost 2 bases and 2 bases, there was a span of 13 bases. This CDR3 reads CASSYGAGITYEQYV. As DNA, the CDR3 is TGTGCCAGCAGTTACGGGGCAGGAATCACCTACGAGCAGTACGTC.

This chain links TRBV11-2 with TRBJ1-4; D remains unclear. Trimming took off 8 bases at V and 5 bases at J, with 6 bases between the two ends. CDR3 length: 11 amino acids. Germline V gives CDR1 SGHAT, CDR2 FQNNGV. The CDR3, as DNA: TGTGCCAGCGGATCGAATGAAAAACTGTTTTTT. This translates into CASGSNEKLFF.

The chain uses TRBV11-3 and TRBJ2-3; 9 bases fit TRBD1. CDR1 and CDR2 from the germline V gene are SGHNT and YENEEA. This CDR3 has 15 amino acids. V dropped 1 base and J dropped 6; count of bases not matched to a gene: 5. For the CDR3, the DNA is TGTGCCAGCAGCTTAGGGACAGGGGATGCGGATACGCAGTATTTT. Amino acids: CASSLGTGDADTQYF.

The chain recombines TRBV10-2 with TRBJ2-1; D remains unclear. The germline V and J ends were trimmed by 4 bases and 7 bases, with 14 bases remaining between them. Germline V gene sequence: CDR1 WSHSY, CDR2 SAAADI. CDR3 length: 14 residues. Here the CDR3 reads CASSVGLPPNEQFF. The CDR3 DNA is TGCGCCAGCAGTGTGGGTTTACCCCCGAATGAGCAGTTCTTC.

V and J are TRBV19 and TRBJ2-1, with D perhaps TRBD2 (5 bases). From germline, CDR1 is LNHDA and CDR2 SQIVND (reference sequence). Deletions cut 5 bases from V and 2 bases from J, with 16 bases between. This CDR3 comprises 16 residues. The chain's CDR3 is CASSVRTDFAYNEQFF. In nucleotides, the CDR3 is TGTGCCAGTAGTGTAAGGACTGACTTCGCCTACAATGAGCAGTTCTTC. The full variable domain, completed using reference TRBV19 and TRBJ2-1, is DGGITQSPKYLFRKEGQNVTLSCEQNLNHDAMYWYRQDPGQGLRLIYYSQIVNDFQKGDIAEGYSVSREKKESFPLTVTSAQKNPTAFYLCASSVRTDFAYNEQFFGPGTRLTVL.

The genes are TRBV5-6 and TRBJ2-3; D is possibly TRBD2 (5 bases). The germline gives CDR1 SGHDT, CDR2 YYEEEE. This CDR3 comprises 12 residues. CDR3: CGCGPRTDTQYF. DNA for the CDR3: TGTGGCTGCGGGCCTCGCACAGATACGCAGTATTTT.

This chain joins TRBV5-1 and TRBJ2-7; D gene ambiguous. In germline, CDR1 is SGHRS, CDR2 YFSETQ. V was clipped by 0 bases and J by 0 bases, with 13 bases between them. There are 16 residues in the CDR3. This CDR3 is CASSLETGLSSYEQYF. For the CDR3, the DNA is TGCGCCAGCAGCTTGGAGACGGGCTTAAGCTCCTACGAGCAGTACTTC.

This sequence joins TRBV6-1 and TRBJ1-1; D is possibly TRBD1 (5 bases). The CDR3 loop spans 15 amino acids. V was clipped by 5 bases and J by 6 bases, with 19 bases between them. CDR1 is MNHNS and CDR2 is SASEGT in the germline V gene. CDR3 in amino acids: CASSFLTVTRPEAFF. In DNA, the CDR3 is TGTGCCAGCAGTTTTTTGACAGTAACGAGGCCTGAAGCTTTCTTT.

Within the sample, this clone is medium-sized. V and J are TRBV2 and TRBJ1-5; 7 bases fit TRBD1. From germline, CDR1 is SNHLY and CDR2 FYNNEI. There are 15 residues in the CDR3. The J segment lost 5 bases and the V segment lost 4 bases, leaving 8 bases of the junction unmatched. The CDR3 is CASSVRGHHDQPQHF. The CDR3 DNA follows: TGTGCCAGCAGTGTTAGGGGGCACCACGATCAGCCCCAGCATTTT.

The chain recombines TRBV9 with TRBJ2-7; TRBD1 matches at 8 bases. Trimming took 0 bases from V and 2 from J; bases not matched to a gene: 4. CDR3 length: 15 amino acids. Germline CDR1 is SGDLS and CDR2 is YYNGEE. CDR3 bases: TGTGCCAGCAGCGTAGGGGGACAGGCGACCTACGAGCAGTACTTC. It codes for CASSVGGQATYEQYF.